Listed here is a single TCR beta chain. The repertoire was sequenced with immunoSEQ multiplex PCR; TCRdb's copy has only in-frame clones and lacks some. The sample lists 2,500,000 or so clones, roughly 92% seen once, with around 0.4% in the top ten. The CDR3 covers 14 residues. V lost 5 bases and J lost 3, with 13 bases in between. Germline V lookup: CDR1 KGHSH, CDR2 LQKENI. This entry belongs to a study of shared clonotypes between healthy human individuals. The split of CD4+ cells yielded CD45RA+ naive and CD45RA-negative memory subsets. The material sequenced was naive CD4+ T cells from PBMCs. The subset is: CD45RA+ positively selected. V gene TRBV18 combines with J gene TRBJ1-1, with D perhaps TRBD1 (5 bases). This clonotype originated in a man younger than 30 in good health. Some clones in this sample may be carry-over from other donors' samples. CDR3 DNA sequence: TGTGCCAGCTCATCTAGCCTAGGGGACACTGAAGCTTTCTTT. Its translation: CASSSSLGDTEAFF.